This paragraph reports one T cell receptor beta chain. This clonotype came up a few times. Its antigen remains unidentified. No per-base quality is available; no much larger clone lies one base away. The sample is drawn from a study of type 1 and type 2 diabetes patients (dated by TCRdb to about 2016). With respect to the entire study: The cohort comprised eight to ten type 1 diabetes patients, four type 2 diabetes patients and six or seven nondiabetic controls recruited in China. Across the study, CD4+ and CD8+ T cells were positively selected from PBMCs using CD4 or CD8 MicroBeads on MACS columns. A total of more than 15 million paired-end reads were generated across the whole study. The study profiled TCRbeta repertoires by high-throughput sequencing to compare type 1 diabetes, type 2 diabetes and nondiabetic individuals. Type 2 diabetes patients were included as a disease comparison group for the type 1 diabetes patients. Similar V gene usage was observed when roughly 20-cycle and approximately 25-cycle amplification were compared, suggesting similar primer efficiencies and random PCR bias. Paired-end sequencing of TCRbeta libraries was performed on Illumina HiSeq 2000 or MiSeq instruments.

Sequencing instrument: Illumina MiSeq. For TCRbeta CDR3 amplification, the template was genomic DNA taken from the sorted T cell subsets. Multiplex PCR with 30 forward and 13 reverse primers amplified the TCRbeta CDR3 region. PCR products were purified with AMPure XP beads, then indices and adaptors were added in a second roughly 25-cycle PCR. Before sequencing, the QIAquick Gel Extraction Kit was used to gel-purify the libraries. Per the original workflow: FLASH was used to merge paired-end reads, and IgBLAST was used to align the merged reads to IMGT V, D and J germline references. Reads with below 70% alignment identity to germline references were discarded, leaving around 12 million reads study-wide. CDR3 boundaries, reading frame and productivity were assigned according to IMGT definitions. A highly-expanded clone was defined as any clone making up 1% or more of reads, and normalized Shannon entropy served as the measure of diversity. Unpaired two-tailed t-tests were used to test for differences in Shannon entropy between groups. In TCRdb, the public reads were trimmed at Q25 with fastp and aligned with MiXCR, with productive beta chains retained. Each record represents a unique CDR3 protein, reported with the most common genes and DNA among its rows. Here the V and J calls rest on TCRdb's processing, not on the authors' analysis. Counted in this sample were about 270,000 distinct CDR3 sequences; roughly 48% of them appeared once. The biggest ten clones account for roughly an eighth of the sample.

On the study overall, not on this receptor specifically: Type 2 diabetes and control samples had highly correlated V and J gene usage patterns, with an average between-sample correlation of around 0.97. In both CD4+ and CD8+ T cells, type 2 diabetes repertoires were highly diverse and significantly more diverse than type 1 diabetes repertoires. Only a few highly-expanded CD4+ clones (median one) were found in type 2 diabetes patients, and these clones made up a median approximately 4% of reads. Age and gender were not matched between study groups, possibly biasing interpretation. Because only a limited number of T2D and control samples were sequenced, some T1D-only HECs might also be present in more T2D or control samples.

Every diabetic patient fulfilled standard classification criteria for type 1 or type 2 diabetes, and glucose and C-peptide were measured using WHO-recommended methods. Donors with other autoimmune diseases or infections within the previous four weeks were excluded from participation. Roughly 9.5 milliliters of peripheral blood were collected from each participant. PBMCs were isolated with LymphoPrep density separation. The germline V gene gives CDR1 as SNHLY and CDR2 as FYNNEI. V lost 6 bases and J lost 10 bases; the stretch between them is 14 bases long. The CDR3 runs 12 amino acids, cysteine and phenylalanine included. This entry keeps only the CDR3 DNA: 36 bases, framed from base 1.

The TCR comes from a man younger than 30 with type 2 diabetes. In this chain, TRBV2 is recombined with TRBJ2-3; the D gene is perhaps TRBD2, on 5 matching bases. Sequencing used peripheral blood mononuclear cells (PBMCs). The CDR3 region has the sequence CASSQSGSAQYF. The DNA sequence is TGTGCCAGCAGCCAATCGGGAAGTGCGCAGTATTTT.